This T cell receptor beta chain was found in a study of shared clonotypes between healthy human individuals (TCRdb year 2020). Context from the whole study: The cohort comprised a couple of women and a few men aged 18 to 49 years. To increase sequencing depth and limit assay-specific biases, TCR repertoire library preparation and sequencing were carried out by different laboratories using diverse techniques. Leukapheresis yielded between about 0.9 and 8.9 billion PBMCs per donor. The study deeply sequenced blood TCR repertoires of about 5 healthy adults to estimate repertoire size and the extent of clonotype sharing between individuals. For each donor, three plates each were used for CD4 naive and CD4 memory, two plates were used for CD8 naive, and one plate was used for CD8 memory.

The donors were healthy, HIV-negative adults with no recently reported acute infections or vaccinations. Every donor was a Caucasian adult residing in Nashville, Tennessee, USA. CD4+ T cells were enriched through magnetic negative selection, after which naive cells were positively selected on CD45RA and the remaining negative fraction served as the memory subset. After blood collection by leukapheresis, PBMCs were isolated using Ficoll-Histopaque density gradient centrifugation and then cryopreserved in the vapor phase of liquid nitrogen. Analytical flow cytometry was used to check the purity and quantity of every magnetically sorted T cell population. Genomic DNA was isolated from every sorted fraction and measured by UV absorbance on a Nanodrop 2000c. The CDR3 sequence holds 17 residues, the cysteine and phenylalanine included. Left in the record is the CDR3 DNA by itself, 51 bases read in frame from the first base. As encoded in the germline V gene, CDR1 is SGHTA while CDR2 is FQGNSA. The trim is 1 base for V and 6 bases for J, with a gap of 19 bases between the germline ends.

Using the deep immunoSEQ assay, multiplex PCR amplified TCR CDR3 regions from genomic DNA. For each cell subset, the extracted genomic DNA was distributed evenly across all wells of several immunoSEQ 96-well plates, and each plate served as one replicate. For sorted subsets, approximately 200 ng of genomic DNA, equivalent to around 30,000 T cell genomes, went into each replicate PCR. Purified libraries were measured with a Qubit 3.0 fluorometer, size-checked on a Bioanalyzer 2100, and measured again with the KAPA Library Quantification kit. A separate single-read 150-cycle Illumina NextSeq 550 flow cell was used to sequence each immunoSEQ 96-well plate. Per the source publication's procedure: Because the immunoSEQ output held only junctional sequences and lacked quality scores, the filtering could not match the filtering applied to full-length reads. Sequences were annotated with PyIR, a Python wrapper for IgBLAST v1.9, and V/J genes and CDR3 were assigned using IMGT germline references. Reads were filtered out if the reads had weak V/J assignments (E-value above 1e-6), no CDR3, stop codons, out-of-frame junctions, or ambiguous translated residues. V3J clonotypes were defined by identical inferred V gene, J gene, and CDR3 amino acid sequence. To compute the percentage overlap between repertoires, the number of shared unique clonotypes was divided by the size of the smaller repertoire. RTK rarefaction, the Chao1 estimator, and Recon v2.1 estimates of unobserved clonotypes were used to assess repertoire richness. OLGA was used to compute generation probabilities for all TCRbeta clonotypes that the gDNA method yielded from a few donors. TCRdb carries this immuneACCESS record with in-frame sequences only. Its versions omit some clonotypes, under half of them owing to an unresolved V gene in the studies checked, with the rest unexplained. V and J calls and clone size are copied from that table; D and trimming were computed from the DNA. Within this sample are about 610,000 clones, with around 97% of them counted one time only. Approximately 0.057% of the sample is held by the ten biggest clonotypes.

Study-wide findings and limitations: Sampling was limited to blood, and TCR repertoires in tissue likely differ from TCR repertoires in blood. Pairwise subsampling led to the expectation that sequencing depth would affect the degree of clonotype sharing among donors. The small number of donors limited the genetic and exposure-history diversity represented. Incomplete sequencing was indicated by rarefaction of sorted-subset datasets, despite the large sequencing depth. Naive subsets generally had larger estimated clonotype richness than memory subsets. Roughly 5% of naive CD4, 3.5% of naive CD8, 2.3% of memory CD4, and roughly 0.4% of memory CD8 clonotypes were shared across a few donors. Compared with non-shared clonotypes, clonotypes shared by all four sorted-subset donors had higher generation probabilities.

Details on this clone: Its binding antigen is unknown. No much larger clone exists at a distance of one base, and base qualities are not known.

This clonotype was obtained from a woman aged 25 to 39 in good health. The chain is encoded by TRBV7-2 joined to TRBJ1-5; TRBD1 is perhaps the D gene, given 5 matching bases. Sequencing used naive CD4+ T cells sorted from blood. In light of the paper, this sample's cell subset or site label describes: CD45RA+ positively selected. The CDR3 protein: CASSLGVGRVGGQPQHF. Read as DNA, the sequence is TGTGCCAGCAGCTTAGGGGTGGGGCGGGTTGGAGGTCAGCCCCAGCATTTT.